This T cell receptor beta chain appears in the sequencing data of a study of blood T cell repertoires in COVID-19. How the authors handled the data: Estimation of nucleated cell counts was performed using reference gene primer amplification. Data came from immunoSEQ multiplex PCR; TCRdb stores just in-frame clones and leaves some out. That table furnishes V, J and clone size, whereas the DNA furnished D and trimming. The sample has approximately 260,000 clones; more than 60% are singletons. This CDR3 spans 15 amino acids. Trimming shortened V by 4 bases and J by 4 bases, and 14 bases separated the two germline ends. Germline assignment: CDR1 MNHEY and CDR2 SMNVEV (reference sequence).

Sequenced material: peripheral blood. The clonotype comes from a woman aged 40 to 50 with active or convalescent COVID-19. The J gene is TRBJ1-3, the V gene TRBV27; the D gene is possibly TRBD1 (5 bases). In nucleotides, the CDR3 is TGTGCCAGCAGTTCCGCTACAGGAGTAGGAAACACCATATATTTT. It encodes CASSSATGVGNTIYF.